Detailed here is one TCR beta chain. As yet, its antigen is unknown. Produced via immunoSEQ multiplex PCR; TCRdb's table is partial and in-frame only. The sample shows 25,000 to 35,000 clones, about 92% of them seen only once. This entry comes from a study of T cells in localized non-small cell lung cancer. Overall study findings and caveats: Sequence data derive from only one tumor region, so heterogeneity remains possible. When the top 100 tumor clones were examined, a median approximately 57 of them also appeared in the adjacent lung, which was paired and uninvolved. There was higher T cell clonality in uninvolved adjacent lung than in tumor, and it was highest there. Longer overall survival was associated with a higher density of T cells in the blood.

Trimming removed 7 bases from V and 8 bases from J, with 15 bases in between. The CDR3 extends over 13 amino acids. CDR1 and CDR2 (germline): MNHEY, SVGAGI. This TCR was sampled from a female donor over 55 with stage I lung adenocarcinoma. The rearrangement uses TRBV6-5 and TRBJ2-1; D is uncertain. The sequences come from peripheral blood, collected before any cancer treatment. In DNA, the CDR3 is TGTGCCAGCACCCCCCCAGGTCGCGATGAGCAGTTCTTC. Protein: CASTPPGRDEQFF.